This paragraph covers one TCR beta chain sequence. Its antigen is as yet unknown. With a much larger clone just one base away, this may be a read error. The data were obtained in a study of molecular identifiers for immune sequencing clone quantification. MiXCR, run by TCRdb on the PCR reads, gives a single entry per CDR3 protein. This repertoire shows hundreds of thousands of distinct CDR3 sequences, about 22% found once; its top ten account for about 0.81%. This CDR3 contains 12 residues. The germline gives CDR1 MDHEN, CDR2 SYDVKM. Study-wide findings and caveats: Highly expanded clone sizes could be underestimated through barcode sharing by identical TCR molecules.

The rearrangement uses TRBV28 and TRBJ1-3; D not certain. This sequence was found in a human donor in good health. Some libraries in this study had Jurkat cell RNA spiked in. Source material: naive CD8+ T cells from blood, with Jurkat cell RNA spiked in. The sample's subset: FACS-sorted CD8+CD4-CCR7+CD45RA+ naive T cells. CDR3 in amino acids: CASSPSGNTLYF. Here the CDR3 DNA reads TGTGCCAGCAGCCCCAGTGGAAACACCTTATATTTT. Combining the CDR3 with reference TRBV28 and TRBJ1-3 gives the whole variable domain DVKVTQSSRYLVKRTGEKVFLECVQDMDHENMFWYRQDPGLGLRLIYFSYDVKMKEKGDIPEGYSVSREKKERFSLILESASTNQTSMYLCASSPSGNTLYFGEGSWLTVV.